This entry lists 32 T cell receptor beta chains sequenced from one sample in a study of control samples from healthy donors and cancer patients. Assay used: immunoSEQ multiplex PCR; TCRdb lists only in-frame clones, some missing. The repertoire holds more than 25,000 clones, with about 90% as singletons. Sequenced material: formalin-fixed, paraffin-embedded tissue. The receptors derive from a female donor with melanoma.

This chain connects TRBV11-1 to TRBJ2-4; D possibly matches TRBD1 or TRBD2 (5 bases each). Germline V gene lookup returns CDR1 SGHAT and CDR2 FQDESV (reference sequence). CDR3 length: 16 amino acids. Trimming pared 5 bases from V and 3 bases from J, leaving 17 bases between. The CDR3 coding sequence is TGTGCCAGCAGCGGGGGACGAGGGTTTGTCAAAAACATTCAGTACTTC. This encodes CASSGGRGFVKNIQYF.

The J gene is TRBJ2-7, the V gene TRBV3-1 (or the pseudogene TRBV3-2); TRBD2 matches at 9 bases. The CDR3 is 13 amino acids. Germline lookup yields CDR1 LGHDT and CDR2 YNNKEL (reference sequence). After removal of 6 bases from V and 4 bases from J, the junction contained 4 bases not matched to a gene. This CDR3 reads CASRASGAYEQYF. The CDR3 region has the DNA TGTGCCAGCAGGGCTAGCGGGGCTTACGAGCAGTACTTC.

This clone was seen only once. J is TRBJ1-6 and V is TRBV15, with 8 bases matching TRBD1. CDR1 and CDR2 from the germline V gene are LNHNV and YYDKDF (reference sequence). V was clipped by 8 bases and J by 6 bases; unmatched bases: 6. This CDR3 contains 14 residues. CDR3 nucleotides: TGTGCCACCGGCCGACAGGGGAGTAATTCACCCCTCCACTTT. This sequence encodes CATGRQGSNSPLHF.

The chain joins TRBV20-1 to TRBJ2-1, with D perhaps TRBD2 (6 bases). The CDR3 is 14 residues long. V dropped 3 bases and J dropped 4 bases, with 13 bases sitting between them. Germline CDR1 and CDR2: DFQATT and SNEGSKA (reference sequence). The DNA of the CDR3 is TGCAGTGCTAGTTTTGGCGGGACTTACAATGAGCAGTTCTTC. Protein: CSASFGGTYNEQFF.

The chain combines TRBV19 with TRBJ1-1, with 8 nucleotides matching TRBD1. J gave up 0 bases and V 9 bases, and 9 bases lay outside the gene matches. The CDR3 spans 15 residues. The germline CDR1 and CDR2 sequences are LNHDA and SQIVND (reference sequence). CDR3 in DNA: TGTGCCAGCGACAGGGGTCCTCCTCTGAACACTGAAGCTTTCTTT. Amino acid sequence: CASDRGPPLNTEAFF.

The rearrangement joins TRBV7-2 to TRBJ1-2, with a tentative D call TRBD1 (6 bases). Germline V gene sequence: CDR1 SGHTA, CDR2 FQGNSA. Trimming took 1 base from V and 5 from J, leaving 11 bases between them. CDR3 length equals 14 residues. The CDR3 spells CASSLEQGHYGYTF. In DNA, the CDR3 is TGTGCCAGCAGCTTAGAACAGGGCCATTATGGCTACACCTTC.

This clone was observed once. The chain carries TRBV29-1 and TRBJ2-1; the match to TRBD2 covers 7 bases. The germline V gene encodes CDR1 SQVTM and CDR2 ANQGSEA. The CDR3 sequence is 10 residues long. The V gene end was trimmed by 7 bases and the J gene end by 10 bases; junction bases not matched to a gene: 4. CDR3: CSGGGREQFF. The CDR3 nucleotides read TGCAGCGGGGGAGGGAGGGAGCAGTTCTTC.

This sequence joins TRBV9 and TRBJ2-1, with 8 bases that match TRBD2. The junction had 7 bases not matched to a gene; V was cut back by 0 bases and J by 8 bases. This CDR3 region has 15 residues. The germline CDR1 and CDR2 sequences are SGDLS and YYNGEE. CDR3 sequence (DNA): TGTGCCAGCAGCGTAGGACTAGCGACGGGCCATGAGCAGTTCTTC. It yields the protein CASSVGLATGHEQFF.

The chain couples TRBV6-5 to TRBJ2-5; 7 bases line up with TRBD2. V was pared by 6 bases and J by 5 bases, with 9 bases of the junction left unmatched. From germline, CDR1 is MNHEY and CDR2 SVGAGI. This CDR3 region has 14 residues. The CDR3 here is CASSRDYPVETQYF. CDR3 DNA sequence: TGTGCCAGCAGCAGGGACTATCCAGTGGAGACCCAGTACTTC.

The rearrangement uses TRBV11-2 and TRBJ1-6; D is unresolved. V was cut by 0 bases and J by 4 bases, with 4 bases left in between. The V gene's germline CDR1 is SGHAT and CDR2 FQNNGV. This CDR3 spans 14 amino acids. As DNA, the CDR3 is TGTGCCAGCAGCTTAGACCAATATAATTCACCCCTCCACTTT. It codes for CASSLDQYNSPLHF.

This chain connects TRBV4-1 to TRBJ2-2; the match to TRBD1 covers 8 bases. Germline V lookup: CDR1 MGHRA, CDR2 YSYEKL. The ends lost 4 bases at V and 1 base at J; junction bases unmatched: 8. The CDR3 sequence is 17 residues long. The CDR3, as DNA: TGCGCCAGCAGCCCAGATAGGACAGGGATGAACACCGGGGAGCTGTTTTTT. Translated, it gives CASSPDRTGMNTGELFF.

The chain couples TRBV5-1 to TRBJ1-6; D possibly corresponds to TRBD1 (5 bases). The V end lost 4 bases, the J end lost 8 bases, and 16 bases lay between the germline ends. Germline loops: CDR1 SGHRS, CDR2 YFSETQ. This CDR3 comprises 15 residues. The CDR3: CASSRIGVGDSPLHF. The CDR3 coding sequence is TGCGCCAGCAGCCGCATAGGGGTAGGGGATTCACCCCTCCACTTT.

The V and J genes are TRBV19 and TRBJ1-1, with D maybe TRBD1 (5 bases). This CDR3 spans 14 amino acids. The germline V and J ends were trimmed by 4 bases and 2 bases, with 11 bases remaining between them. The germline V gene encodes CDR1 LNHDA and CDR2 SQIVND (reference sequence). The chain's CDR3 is CASSRGRGNTEAFF. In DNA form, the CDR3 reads TGTGCCAGTAGTAGGGGACGGGGAAACACTGAAGCTTTCTTT.

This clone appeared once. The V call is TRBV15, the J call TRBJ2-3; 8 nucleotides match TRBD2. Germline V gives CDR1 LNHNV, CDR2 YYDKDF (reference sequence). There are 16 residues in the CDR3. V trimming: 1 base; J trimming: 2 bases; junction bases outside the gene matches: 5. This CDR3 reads CATSRVSAGDTDTQYF. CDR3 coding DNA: TGTGCCACCAGCAGAGTATCAGCGGGAGACACAGATACGCAGTATTTT.

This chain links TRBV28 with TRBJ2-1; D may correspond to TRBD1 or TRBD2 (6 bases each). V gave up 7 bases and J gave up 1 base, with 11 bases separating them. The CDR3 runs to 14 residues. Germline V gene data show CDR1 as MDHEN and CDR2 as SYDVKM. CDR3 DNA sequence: TGTGCCAGCAAGGGGGGTCCTTCCTACAATGAGCAGTTCTTC. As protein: CASKGGPSYNEQFF.

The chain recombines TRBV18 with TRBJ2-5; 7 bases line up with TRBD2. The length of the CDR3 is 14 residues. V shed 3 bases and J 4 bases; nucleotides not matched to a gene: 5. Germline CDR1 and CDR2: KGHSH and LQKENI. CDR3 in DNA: TGTGCCAGCTCACCGGCGGGAGCGGCAGAGACCCAGTACTTC. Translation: CASSPAGAAETQYF.

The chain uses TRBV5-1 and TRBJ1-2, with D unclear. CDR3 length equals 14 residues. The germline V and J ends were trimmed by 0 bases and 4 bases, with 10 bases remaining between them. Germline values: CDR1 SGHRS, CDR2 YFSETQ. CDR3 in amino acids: CASSLEGVGYGYTF. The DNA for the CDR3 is TGCGCCAGCAGCTTGGAGGGAGTAGGCTATGGCTACACCTTC.

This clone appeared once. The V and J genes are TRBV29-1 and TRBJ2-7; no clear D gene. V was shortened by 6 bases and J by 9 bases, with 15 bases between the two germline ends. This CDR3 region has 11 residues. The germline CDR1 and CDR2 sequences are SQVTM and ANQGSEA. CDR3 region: CSVYDPDMQYF. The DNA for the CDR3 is TGCAGCGTCTATGACCCAGACATGCAGTACTTC.

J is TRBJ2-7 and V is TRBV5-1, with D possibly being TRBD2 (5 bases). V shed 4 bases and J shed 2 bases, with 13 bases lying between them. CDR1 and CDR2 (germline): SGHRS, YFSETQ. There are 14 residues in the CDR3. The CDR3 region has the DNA TGCGCCAGCAGCCCCTCCGGGATCGCCTACGAGCAGTACTTC. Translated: CASSPSGIAYEQYF. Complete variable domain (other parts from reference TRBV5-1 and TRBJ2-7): KAGVTQTPRYLIKTRGQQVTLSCSPISGHRSVSWYQQTPGQGLQFLFEYFSETQRNKGNFPGRFSGRQFSNSRSEMNVSTLELGDSALYLCASSPSGIAYEQYFGPGTRLTVT.

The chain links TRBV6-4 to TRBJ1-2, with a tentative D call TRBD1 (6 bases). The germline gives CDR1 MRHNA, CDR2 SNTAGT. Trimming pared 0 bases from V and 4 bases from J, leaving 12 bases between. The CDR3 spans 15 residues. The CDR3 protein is CASSDSGGGGYGYTF. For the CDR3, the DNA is TGTGCCAGCAGTGACTCAGGAGGGGGTGGCTATGGCTACACCTTC.

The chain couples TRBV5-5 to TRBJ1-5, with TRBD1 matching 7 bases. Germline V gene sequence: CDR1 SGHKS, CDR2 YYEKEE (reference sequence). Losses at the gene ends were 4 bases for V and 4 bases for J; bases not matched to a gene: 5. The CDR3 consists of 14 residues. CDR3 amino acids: CASSHTQGNQPQHF. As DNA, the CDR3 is TGTGCCAGCAGCCACACACAGGGGAATCAGCCCCAGCATTTT.

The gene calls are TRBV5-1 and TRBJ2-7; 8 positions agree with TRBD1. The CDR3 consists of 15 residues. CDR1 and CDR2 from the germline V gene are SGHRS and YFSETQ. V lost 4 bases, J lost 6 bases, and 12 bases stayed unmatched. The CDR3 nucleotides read TGCGCCAGCAGCCCGATGACAGGGGTCCCGGGCGAGCAGTACTTC. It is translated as CASSPMTGVPGEQYF.

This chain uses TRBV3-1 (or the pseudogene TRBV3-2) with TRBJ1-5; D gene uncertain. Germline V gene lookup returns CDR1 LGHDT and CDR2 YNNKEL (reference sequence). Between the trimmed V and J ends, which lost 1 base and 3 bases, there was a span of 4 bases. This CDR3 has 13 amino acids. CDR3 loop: CASSQGDNQPQHF. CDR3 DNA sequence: TGTGCCAGCAGCCAAGGGGACAATCAGCCCCAGCATTTT.

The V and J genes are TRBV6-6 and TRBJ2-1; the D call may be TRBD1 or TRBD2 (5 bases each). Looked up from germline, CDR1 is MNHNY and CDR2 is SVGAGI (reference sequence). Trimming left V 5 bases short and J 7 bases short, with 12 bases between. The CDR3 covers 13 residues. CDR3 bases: TGTGCCAGCAGTGCCGGGACGGGAAATGAGCAGTTCTTC. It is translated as CASSAGTGNEQFF.

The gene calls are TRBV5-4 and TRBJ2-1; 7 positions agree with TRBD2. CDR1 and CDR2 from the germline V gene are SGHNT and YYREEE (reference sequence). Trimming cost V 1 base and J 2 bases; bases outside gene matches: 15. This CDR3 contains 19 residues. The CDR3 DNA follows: TGTGCCAGCAGCTTGATGCTCGGAGTACGCGGGAGCCCCTACAATGAGCAGTTCTTC. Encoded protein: CASSLMLGVRGSPYNEQFF.

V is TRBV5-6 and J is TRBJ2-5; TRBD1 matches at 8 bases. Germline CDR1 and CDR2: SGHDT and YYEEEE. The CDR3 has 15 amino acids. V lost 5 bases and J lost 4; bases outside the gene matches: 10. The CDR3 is CASSSSGGAGETQYF. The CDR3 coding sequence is TGTGCCAGCAGTTCCTCAGGGGGCGCAGGAGAGACCCAGTACTTC.

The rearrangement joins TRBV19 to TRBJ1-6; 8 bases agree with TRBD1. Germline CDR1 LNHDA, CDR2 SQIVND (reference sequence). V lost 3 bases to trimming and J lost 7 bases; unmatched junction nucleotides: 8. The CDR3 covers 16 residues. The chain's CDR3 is CASSISPGTGNSPLHF. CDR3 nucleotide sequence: TGTGCCAGTAGTATTTCCCCCGGGACAGGCAATTCACCCCTCCACTTT.

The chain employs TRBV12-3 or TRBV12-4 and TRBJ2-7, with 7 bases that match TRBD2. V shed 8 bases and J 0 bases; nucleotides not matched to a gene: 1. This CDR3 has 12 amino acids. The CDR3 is CASGRGSYEQYF. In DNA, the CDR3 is TGTGCCAGCGGGAGGGGCTCCTACGAGCAGTACTTC.

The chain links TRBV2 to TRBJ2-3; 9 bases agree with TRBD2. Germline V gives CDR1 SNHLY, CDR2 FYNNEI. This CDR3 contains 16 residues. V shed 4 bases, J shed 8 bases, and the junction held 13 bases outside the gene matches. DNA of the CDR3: TGTGCCAGCAGTGGACCAAGCGGGAGGCCCCCCGCTACGCAGTATTTT. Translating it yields CASSGPSGRPPATQYF. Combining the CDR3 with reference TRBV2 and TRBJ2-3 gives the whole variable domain EPEVTQTPSHQVTQMGQEVILRCVPISNHLYFYWYRQILGQKVEFLVSFYNNEISEKSEIFDDQFSVERPDGSNFTLKIRSTKLEDSAMYFCASSGPSGRPPATQYFGPGTRLTVL.

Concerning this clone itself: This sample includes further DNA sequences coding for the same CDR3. CDR3 protein: CASSPTSSTDTQYF. CDR3 bases: TGTGCCAGCTCACCCACCTCTAGCACAGATACGCAGTATTTT. The chain combines TRBV18 with TRBJ2-3; D call uncertain. CDR3 length: 14 residues. Per the germline V gene, CDR1 is KGHSH and CDR2 is LQKENI. V was trimmed by 3 bases and J by 0 bases, leaving 7 bases between them.

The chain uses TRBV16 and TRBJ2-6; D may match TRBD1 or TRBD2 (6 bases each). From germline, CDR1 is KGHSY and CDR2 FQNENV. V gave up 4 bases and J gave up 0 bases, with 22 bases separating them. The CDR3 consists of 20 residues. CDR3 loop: CASSRPWGASAFSGANVLTF. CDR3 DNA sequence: TGTGCCAGCAGCCGGCCGTGGGGGGCGAGCGCCTTCTCTGGGGCCAACGTCCTGACTTTC.

The chain's CDR3 is CASSQVRANSPLHF. The DNA of the CDR3 is TGTGCCAGCAGCCAAGTGAGAGCGAATTCACCCCTCCACTTT. The chain employs TRBV3-1 (or the pseudogene TRBV3-2) and TRBJ1-6; D is uncertain. Germline V gene data show CDR1 as LGHDT and CDR2 as YNNKEL (reference sequence). The CDR3 runs 14 residues. V gave up 1 base and J gave up 7 bases, with 8 bases separating them.